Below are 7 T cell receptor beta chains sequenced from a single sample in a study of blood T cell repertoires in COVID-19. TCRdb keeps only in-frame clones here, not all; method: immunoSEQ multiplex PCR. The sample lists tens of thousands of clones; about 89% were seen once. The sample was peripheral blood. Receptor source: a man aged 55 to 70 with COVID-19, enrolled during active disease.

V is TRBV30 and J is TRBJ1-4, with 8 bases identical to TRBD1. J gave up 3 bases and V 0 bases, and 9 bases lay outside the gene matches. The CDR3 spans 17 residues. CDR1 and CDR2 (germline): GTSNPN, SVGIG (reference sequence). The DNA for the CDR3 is TGTGCCTGGAGTGTACGCGGACAGGGACTTCCTAATGAAAAACTGTTTTTT. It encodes CAWSVRGQGLPNEKLFF.

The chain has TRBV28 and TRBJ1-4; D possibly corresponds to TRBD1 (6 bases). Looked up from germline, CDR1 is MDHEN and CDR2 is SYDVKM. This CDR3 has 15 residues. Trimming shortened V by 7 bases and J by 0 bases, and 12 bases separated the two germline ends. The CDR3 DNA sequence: TGTGCCAGCACTACGACAGGTGCAACTAATGAAAAACTGTTTTTT. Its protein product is CASTTTGATNEKLFF.

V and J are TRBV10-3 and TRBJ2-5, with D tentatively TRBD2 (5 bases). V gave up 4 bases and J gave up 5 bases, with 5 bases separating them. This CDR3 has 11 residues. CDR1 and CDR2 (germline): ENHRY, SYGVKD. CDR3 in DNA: TGTGCCATCAGTGGAGGGGAGACCCAGTACTTC. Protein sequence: CAISGGETQYF.

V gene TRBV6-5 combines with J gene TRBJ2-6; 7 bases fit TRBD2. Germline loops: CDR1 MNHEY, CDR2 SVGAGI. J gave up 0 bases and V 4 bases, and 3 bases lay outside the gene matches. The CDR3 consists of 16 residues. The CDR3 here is CASSSGRSSGANVLTF. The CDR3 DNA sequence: TGTGCCAGCAGTTCCGGGAGGTCCTCTGGGGCCAACGTCCTGACTTTC.

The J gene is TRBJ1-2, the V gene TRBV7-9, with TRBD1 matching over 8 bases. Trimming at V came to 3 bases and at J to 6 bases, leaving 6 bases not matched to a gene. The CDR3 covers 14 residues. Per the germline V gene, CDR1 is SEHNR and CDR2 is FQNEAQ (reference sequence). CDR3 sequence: CASSFRRTGNGYTF. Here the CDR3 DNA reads TGTGCCAGCAGCTTCCGAAGGACAGGGAATGGCTACACCTTC.

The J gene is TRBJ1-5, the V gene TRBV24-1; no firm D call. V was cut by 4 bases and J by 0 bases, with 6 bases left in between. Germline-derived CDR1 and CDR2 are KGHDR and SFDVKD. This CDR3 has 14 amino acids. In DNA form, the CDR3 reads TGTGCCACCAGTGAGCAGTATAGCAATCAGCCCCAGCATTTT. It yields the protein CATSEQYSNQPQHF.

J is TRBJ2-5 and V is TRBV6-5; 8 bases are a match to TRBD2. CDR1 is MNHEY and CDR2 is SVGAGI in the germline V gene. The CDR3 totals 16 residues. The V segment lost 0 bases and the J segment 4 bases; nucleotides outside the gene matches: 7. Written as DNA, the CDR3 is TGTGCCAGCAGTTACTCGCGCGGCGGGAGGAGAGAGACCCAGTACTTC. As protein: CASSYSRGGRRETQYF.